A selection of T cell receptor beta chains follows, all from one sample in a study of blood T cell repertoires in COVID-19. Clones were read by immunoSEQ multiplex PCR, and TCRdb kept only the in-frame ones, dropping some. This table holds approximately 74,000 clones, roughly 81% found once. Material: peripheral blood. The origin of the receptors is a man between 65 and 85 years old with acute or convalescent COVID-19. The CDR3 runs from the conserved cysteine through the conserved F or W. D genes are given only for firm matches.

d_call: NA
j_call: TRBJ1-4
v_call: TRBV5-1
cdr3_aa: CASSPRQSTNEKLFF

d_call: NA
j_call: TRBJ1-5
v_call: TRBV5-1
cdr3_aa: CASSLDAGHQPQHF

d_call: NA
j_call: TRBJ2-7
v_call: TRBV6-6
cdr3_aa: CASTREDEQYF

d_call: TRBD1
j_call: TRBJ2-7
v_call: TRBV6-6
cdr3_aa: CASSLPPSGQGAPYEQYF

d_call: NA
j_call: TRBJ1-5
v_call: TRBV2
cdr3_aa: CASSAQSGAGNQPQHF

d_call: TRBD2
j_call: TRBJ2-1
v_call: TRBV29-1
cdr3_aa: CSVEGFSGGDYNEQFF

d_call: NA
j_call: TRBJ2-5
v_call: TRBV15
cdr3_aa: CATSRERGGQETQYF

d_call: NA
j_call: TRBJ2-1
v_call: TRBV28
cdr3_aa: CASEEGHNEQFF

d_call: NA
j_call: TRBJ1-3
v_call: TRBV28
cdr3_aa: CASTSSGSGNTIYF

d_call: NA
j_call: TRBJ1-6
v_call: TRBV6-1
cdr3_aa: CASSEDRRNSPLHF

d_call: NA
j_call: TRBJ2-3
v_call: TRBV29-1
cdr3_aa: CSAPGLLITDTQYF

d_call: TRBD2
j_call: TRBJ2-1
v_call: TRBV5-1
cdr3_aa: CASSFTSGGYNEQFF

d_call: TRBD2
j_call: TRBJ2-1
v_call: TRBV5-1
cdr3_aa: CASSPSGGAGPYNEQFF

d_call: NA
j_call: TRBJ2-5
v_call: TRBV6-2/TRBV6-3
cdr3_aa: CASSYSAGLREETQYF

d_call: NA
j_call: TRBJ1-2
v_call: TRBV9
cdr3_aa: CASSVVQGRGGYTF

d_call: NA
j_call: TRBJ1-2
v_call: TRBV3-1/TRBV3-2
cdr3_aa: CASSQSGSLYGYTF

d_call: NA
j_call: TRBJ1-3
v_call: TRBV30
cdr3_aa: CAWSVDGRGGNTIYF

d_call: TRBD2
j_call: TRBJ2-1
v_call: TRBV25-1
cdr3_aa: CASIALDSGSYNEQFF

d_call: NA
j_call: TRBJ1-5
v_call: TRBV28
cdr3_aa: CASSLLRGGNQPQHF

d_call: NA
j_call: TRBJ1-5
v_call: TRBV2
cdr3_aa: CASSGFGGVDQPQHF

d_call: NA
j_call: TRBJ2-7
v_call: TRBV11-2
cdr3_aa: CASSLVAQDPQYF

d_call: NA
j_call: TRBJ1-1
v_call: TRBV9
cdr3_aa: CASSVITGGTEAFF

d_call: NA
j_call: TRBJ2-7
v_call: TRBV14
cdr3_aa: CASSQALGVSYEQYF